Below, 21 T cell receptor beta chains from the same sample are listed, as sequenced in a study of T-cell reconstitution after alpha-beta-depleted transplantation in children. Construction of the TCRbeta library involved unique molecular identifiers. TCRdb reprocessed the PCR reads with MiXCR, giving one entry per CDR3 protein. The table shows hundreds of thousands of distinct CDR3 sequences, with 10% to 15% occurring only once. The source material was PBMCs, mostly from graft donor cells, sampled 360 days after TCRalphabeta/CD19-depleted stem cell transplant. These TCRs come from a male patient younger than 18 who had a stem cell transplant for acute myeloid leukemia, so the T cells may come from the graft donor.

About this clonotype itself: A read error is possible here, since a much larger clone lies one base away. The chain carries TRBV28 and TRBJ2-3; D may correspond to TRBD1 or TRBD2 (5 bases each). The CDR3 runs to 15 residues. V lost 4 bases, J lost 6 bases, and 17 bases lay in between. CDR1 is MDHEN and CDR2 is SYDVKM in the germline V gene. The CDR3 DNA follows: TGTGCCAGCAGTTGGGGGACCTTTCGGGGCGATACGCAGTATTTT. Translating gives CASSWGTFRGDTQYF.

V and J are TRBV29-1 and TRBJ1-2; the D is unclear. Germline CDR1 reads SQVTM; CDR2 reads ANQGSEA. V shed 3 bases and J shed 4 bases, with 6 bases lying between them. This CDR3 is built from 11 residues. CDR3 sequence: CSVDRSYGYTF. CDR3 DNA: TGCAGCGTTGACAGGTCCTATGGCTACACCTTC.

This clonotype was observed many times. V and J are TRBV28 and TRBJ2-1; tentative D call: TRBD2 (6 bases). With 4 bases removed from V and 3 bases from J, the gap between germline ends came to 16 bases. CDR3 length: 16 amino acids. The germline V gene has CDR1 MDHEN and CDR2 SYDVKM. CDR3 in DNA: TGTGCCAGCAGTTGGATTGGGCGGGAAAACTACAATGAGCAGTTCTTC. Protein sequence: CASSWIGRENYNEQFF.

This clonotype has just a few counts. This CDR3 is CASSYFPLATGTDTQYF. The DNA of the CDR3 is TGTGCCAGCAGTTACTTCCCACTAGCGACCGGCACAGATACGCAGTATTTT. The chain uses TRBV6-5 and TRBJ2-3, with 7 bases fitting TRBD2. The V and J ends lost 1 base and 1 base, in that order; junction bases with no gene match: 8. This CDR3 contains 17 residues. Germline V gene sequence: CDR1 MNHEY, CDR2 SVGAGI.

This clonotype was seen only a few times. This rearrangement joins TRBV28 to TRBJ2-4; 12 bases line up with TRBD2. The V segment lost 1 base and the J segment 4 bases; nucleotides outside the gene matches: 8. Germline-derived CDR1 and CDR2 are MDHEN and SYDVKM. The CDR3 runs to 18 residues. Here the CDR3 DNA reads TGTGCCAGCAGTTTATCTCCCCGGACTAGCGGGGAGAAAAACATTCAGTACTTC. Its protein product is CASSLSPRTSGEKNIQYF.

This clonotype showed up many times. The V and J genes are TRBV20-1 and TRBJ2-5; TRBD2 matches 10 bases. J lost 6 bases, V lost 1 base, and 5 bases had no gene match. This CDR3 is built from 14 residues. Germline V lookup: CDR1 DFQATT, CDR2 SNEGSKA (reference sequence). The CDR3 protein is CSARGSGGAQTQYF. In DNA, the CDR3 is TGCAGTGCTAGAGGAAGCGGGGGGGCCCAGACCCAGTACTTC.

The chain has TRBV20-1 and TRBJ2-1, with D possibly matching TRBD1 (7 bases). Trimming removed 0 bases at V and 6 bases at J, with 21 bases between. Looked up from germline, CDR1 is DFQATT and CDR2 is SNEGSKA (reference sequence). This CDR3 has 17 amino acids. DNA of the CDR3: TGCAGTGCTAGAGACTCGTATTGGAGGGGGCCTTTCAATGAGCAGTTCTTC. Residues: CSARDSYWRGPFNEQFF.

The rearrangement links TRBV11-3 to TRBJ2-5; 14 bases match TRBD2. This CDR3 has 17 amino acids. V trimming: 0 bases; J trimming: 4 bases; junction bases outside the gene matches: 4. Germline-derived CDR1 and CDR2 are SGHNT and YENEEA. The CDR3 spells CASSLDSGLAGAETQYF. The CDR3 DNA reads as TGTGCCAGCAGCTTAGATTCGGGACTAGCGGGAGCAGAGACCCAGTACTTC.

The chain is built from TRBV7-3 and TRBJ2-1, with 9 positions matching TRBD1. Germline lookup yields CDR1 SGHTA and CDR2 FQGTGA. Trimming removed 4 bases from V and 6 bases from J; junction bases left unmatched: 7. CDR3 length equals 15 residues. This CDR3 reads CASSSRRDRVNEQFF. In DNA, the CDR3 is TGTGCCAGCAGCTCTCGCCGGGACAGGGTCAATGAGCAGTTCTTC.

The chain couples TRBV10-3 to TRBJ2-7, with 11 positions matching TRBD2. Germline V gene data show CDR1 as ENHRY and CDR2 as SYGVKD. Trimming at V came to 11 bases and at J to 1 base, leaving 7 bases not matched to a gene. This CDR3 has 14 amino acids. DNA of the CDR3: TGTGCCTCACTAGCGGGAGATAAGTCCTACGAGCAGTACTTC. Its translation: CASLAGDKSYEQYF.

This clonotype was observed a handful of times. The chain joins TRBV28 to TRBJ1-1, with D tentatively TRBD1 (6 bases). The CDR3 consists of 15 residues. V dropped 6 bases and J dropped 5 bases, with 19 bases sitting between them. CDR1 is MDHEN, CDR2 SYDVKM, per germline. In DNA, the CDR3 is TGTGCCAGCAGCCTTCCATGGTCAGGGGATACTGAAGCTTTCTTT. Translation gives CASSLPWSGDTEAFF.

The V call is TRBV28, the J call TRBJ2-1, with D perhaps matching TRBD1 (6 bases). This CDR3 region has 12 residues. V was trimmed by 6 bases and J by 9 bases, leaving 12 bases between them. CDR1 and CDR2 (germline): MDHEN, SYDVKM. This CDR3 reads CASSILGGEQFF. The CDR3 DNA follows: TGTGCCAGCAGCATACTAGGGGGTGAGCAGTTCTTC.

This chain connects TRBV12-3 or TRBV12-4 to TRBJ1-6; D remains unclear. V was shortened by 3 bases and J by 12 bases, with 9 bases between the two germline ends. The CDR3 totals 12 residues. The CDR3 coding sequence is TGTGCCAGCAGTTTGTGGGCAGGACCCCTCCACTTT. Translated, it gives CASSLWAGPLHF.

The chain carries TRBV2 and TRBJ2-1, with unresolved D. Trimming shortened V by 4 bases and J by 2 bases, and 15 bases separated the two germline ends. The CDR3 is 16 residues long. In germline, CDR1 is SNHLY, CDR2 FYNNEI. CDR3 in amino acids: CASSARKGPAYNEQFF. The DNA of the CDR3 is TGTGCCAGCAGTGCCCGAAAAGGTCCGGCCTACAATGAGCAGTTCTTC.

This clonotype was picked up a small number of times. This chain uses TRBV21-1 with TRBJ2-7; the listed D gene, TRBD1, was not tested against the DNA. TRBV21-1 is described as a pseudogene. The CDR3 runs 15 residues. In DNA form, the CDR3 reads TGTGCCAGCAGCAAAAAACGGCAGGGAGAGGACGAGCAGTACTTC. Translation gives CASSKKRQGEDEQYF.

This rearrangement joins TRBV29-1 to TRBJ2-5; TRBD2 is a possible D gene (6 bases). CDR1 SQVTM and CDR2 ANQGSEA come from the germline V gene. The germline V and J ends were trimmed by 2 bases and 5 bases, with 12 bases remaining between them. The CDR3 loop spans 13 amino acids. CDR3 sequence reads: CSVERGSWETQYF. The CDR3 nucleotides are TGCAGCGTTGAACGGGGGTCTTGGGAGACCCAGTACTTC.

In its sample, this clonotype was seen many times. The CDR3 DNA reads as TGCAGTGCCATTCCCCCCCAGGGGCAACGGTACTACGAGCAGTACTTC. Translation: CSAIPPQGQRYYEQYF. The V and J genes are TRBV20-1 and TRBJ2-7, with D possibly TRBD1 on 6 matching bases. V dropped 6 bases and J dropped 3 bases, with 24 bases sitting between them. Germline V lookup: CDR1 DFQATT, CDR2 SNEGSKA (reference sequence). The CDR3 runs 16 residues.

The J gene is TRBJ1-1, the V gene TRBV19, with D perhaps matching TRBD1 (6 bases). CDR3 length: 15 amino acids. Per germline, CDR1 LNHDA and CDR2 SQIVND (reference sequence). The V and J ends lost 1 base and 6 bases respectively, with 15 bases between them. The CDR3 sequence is CASSIAHTGRAEAFF. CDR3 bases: TGTGCCAGTAGTATAGCCCATACAGGGAGGGCTGAAGCTTTCTTT.

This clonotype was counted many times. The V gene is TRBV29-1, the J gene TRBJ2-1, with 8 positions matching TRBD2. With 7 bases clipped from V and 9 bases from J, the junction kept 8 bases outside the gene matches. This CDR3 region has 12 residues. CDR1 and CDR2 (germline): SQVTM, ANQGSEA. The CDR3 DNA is TGCAGCGGTTGCAGCGGGAGTTCTGAGCAGTTCTTC. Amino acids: CSGCSGSSEQFF.

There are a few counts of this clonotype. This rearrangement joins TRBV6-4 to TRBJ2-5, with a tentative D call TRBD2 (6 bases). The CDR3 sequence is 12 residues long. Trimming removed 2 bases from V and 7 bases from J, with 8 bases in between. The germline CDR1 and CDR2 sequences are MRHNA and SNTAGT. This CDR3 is CASSDQGGTQYF. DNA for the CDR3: TGTGCCAGCAGTGACCAGGGAGGGACCCAGTACTTC.

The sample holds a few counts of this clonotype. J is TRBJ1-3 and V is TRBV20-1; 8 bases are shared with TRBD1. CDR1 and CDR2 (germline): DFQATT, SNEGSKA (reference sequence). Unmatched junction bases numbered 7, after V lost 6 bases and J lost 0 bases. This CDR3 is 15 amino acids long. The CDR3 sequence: CSARTGRPSGNTIYF. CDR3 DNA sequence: TGCAGTGCACGGACAGGGAGGCCCTCTGGAAACACCATATATTTT.